One and the same sample provided the 27 T cell receptor beta chains below, sequenced in a study of cytomegalovirus exposure and HLA in healthy donors. PCR was performed using 60 Vbeta and 13 Jbeta primers. Assay used: immunoSEQ multiplex PCR; TCRdb lists only in-frame clones, some missing. This table has 90,000 to 120,000 clones, 82% appearing once. The sequencing input was PBMCs. These receptors all stem from a man younger than 40 in good health and CMV-seropositive.

The V and J genes are TRBV7-9 and TRBJ1-1; unclear D gene. Trimming took 5 bases from V and 11 from J, leaving 9 bases between them. Germline CDR1 is SEHNR and CDR2 is FQNEAQ (reference sequence). This CDR3 comprises 10 residues. The CDR3: CASSPIFAFF. The CDR3 DNA reads as TGTGCCAGCAGCCCTATTTTTGCTTTCTTT.

This sequence joins TRBV6-5 and TRBJ2-1; no clear D. This CDR3 has 15 amino acids. Trimming left V 0 bases short and J 1 base short, with 7 bases between. Germline CDR1 reads MNHEY; CDR2 reads SVGAGI. The CDR3 region is CASSYSPTSYNEQFF. CDR3 bases: TGTGCCAGCAGTTACTCCCCCACTTCCTACAATGAGCAGTTCTTC.

The chain links TRBV10-3 to TRBJ2-5, with 13 bases identical to TRBD2. Germline CDR1 reads ENHRY; CDR2 reads SYGVKD. V shed 6 bases and J 5 bases; nucleotides not matched to a gene: 6. CDR3 length: 15 amino acids. The CDR3 region is CAIRGLAGDSETQYF. The CDR3, as DNA: TGTGCCATCAGAGGACTAGCGGGGGATTCGGAGACCCAGTACTTC.

The rearrangement links TRBV6-5 to TRBJ2-1; 8 nucleotides line up with TRBD2. V lost 0 bases to trimming and J lost 7 bases; unmatched junction nucleotides: 5. This CDR3 has 15 residues. Germline CDR1 reads MNHEY; CDR2 reads SVGAGI. CDR3 sequence reads: CASSYSNSGDNEQFF. CDR3 DNA: TGTGCCAGCAGTTACTCGAATAGCGGGGATAATGAGCAGTTCTTC.

This clone was observed once. The chain uses TRBV7-8 and TRBJ2-7; maybe TRBD1 (5 bases). CDR3 size: 15 residues. Trimming shortened V by 0 bases and J by 1 base, and 10 bases separated the two germline ends. Germline V gives CDR1 SGHVS, CDR2 FQNEAQ. The CDR3 DNA is TGTGCCAGCAGCTTAGCGCAGGGTCCTTCCTACGAGCAGTACTTC. It translates to CASSLAQGPSYEQYF.

This clone was picked up one time. The chain joins TRBV11-3 to TRBJ1-2; D is undetermined. Germline V gives CDR1 SGHNT, CDR2 YENEEA. Trimming removed 3 bases at V and 5 bases at J, with 16 bases between. The CDR3 is made up of 15 amino acids. The CDR3 region is CASSLDSGPLYGYTF. The CDR3 DNA sequence: TGTGCCAGCAGCTTGGACTCCGGGCCCCTTTATGGCTACACCTTC.

The chain joins TRBV2 to TRBJ1-1; possible D gene TRBD1, 5 bases. CDR3 length equals 13 residues. The germline gives CDR1 SNHLY, CDR2 FYNNEI. Deletions cut 3 bases from V and 1 base from J, with 6 bases between. The chain's CDR3 is CASSDRANTEAFF. CDR3 coding DNA: TGTGCCAGCAGTGACAGGGCGAACACTGAAGCTTTCTTT.

The count of this clone is one. The chain couples TRBV4-2 to TRBJ2-1, with 10 bases identical to TRBD2. The V gene end was trimmed by 4 bases and the J gene end by 0 bases; junction bases not matched to a gene: 12. Germline V CDR1 and CDR2: LGHNA, YNFKEQ. The CDR3 is 19 amino acids. CDR3 loop: CASSRSASGGRSSYNEQFF. CDR3 bases: TGTGCCAGCAGCCGCTCGGCTAGCGGGGGTAGGAGCTCCTACAATGAGCAGTTCTTC.

The rearrangement uses TRBV7-9 and TRBJ1-1; D is uncertain. CDR3 length equals 15 residues. V was clipped by 1 base and J by 0 bases, with 9 bases between them. The germline V gene has CDR1 SEHNR and CDR2 FQNEAQ (reference sequence). This CDR3 is CASSLVRTMNTEAFF. In nucleotides, the CDR3 is TGTGCCAGCAGCTTAGTACGGACTATGAACACTGAAGCTTTCTTT.

The chain uses TRBV10-2 and TRBJ2-1; D is undetermined. Germline V CDR1 and CDR2: WSHSY, SAAADI. The CDR3 consists of 11 residues. Trimming took 2 bases from V and 9 from J, leaving 5 bases between them. The CDR3 loop is CASSEESEQFF. In DNA form, the CDR3 reads TGCGCCAGCAGTGAGGAGAGTGAGCAGTTCTTC.

The chain combines TRBV5-1 with TRBJ1-4; TRBD1 is a possible D gene (6 bases). The germline gives CDR1 SGHRS, CDR2 YFSETQ. The CDR3 has 15 residues. V dropped 4 bases and J dropped 8 bases, with 18 bases sitting between them. CDR3 DNA: TGCGCCAGCAGCGTGACCGGGACACAGGAGGAAAAACTGTTTTTT. Amino acids: CASSVTGTQEEKLFF.

The genes are TRBV7-9 and TRBJ2-1; a possible D gene is TRBD2 (6 bases). CDR3 size: 15 residues. Deletions cut 5 bases from V and 11 bases from J, with 22 bases between. Per germline, CDR1 SEHNR and CDR2 FQNEAQ (reference sequence). The CDR3 coding sequence is TGTGCCAGCAGCCCCCAAGATATAGCGGTGATCAAGCAGTTCTTC. This encodes CASSPQDIAVIKQFF.

This chain joins TRBV5-6 and TRBJ2-7; 8 nucleotides line up with TRBD2. With 0 bases clipped from V and 5 bases from J, the junction kept 7 bases outside the gene matches. Germline loops: CDR1 SGHDT, CDR2 YYEEEE. CDR3 length equals 15 residues. CDR3 nucleotide sequence: TGTGCCAGCAGCTTGGTAGCGGGGAGCCCCCACGAGCAGTACTTC. This gives the protein CASSLVAGSPHEQYF.

This chain connects TRBV13 to TRBJ2-5, with D uncertain. The CDR3 totals 12 residues. Germline assignment: CDR1 PRHDT and CDR2 FYEKMQ (reference sequence). V was trimmed by 3 bases and J by 4 bases, leaving 6 bases between them. This CDR3 is CASSFSVETQYF. CDR3 sequence (DNA): TGTGCCAGCAGCTTTAGTGTAGAGACCCAGTACTTC.

V and J are TRBV7-3 and TRBJ1-1, with 10 bases lining up with TRBD1. The germline gives CDR1 SGHTA, CDR2 FQGTGA. CDR3 length: 14 residues. The V segment lost 6 bases and the J segment 3 bases; nucleotides outside the gene matches: 4. DNA of the CDR3: TGTGCCAGCAGATACGGACAGGGGGACACTGAAGCTTTCTTT. Its protein is CASRYGQGDTEAFF.

This rearrangement joins TRBV7-8 to TRBJ1-1; a possible D gene is TRBD1 (5 bases). The ends were cut back, 1 base at V and 2 bases at J, with 8 bases in the middle. This CDR3 is 14 amino acids long. Germline V gene sequence: CDR1 SGHVS, CDR2 FQNEAQ. The CDR3 spells CASSLVRVNTEAFF. DNA for the CDR3: TGTGCCAGCAGCTTAGTCAGGGTAAACACTGAAGCTTTCTTT.

As concerns this clone: The junction and the germline gene differ at one end; a read error may be behind it. The rearrangement joins TRBV7-9 to TRBJ1-1; tentative D call: TRBD1 (6 bases). Germline V CDR1 and CDR2: SEHNR, FQNEAQ (reference sequence). This CDR3 comprises 12 residues. This chain's CDR3 is CSSSLQGNEAFF. CDR3 sequence (DNA): TGTTCCAGCAGCTTACAGGGAAACGAAGCTTTCTTT.

In its sample, this clone was seen once. The chain joins TRBV19 to TRBJ1-2, with 9 positions matching TRBD1. This CDR3 contains 16 residues. Germline V gene lookup returns CDR1 LNHDA and CDR2 SQIVND (reference sequence). Trimming cost V 6 bases and J 0 bases; bases outside gene matches: 8. CDR3 in amino acids: CASSQGQGGSNYGYTF. The CDR3 DNA is TGTGCCAGTAGCCAGGGACAGGGAGGGTCTAACTATGGCTACACCTTC. Variable domain in full (rest from reference TRBV19 and TRBJ1-2): DGGITQSPKYLFRKEGQNVTLSCEQNLNHDAMYWYRQDPGQGLRLIYYSQIVNDFQKGDIAEGYSVSREKKESFPLTVTSAQKNPTAFYLCASSQGQGGSNYGYTFGSGTRLTVV.

The chain has TRBV19 and TRBJ2-7; a possible D gene is TRBD2 (5 bases). Trimming took off 0 bases at V and 3 bases at J, with 9 bases between the two ends. Germline loops: CDR1 LNHDA, CDR2 SQIVND (reference sequence). The CDR3 loop spans 14 amino acids. The CDR3 protein is CASSIEAGLYEQYF. The DNA for the CDR3 is TGTGCCAGTAGTATAGAGGCAGGACTCTACGAGCAGTACTTC. Using reference TRBV19 and TRBJ2-7 for the parts outside the CDR3, the full variable domain is DGGITQSPKYLFRKEGQNVTLSCEQNLNHDAMYWYRQDPGQGLRLIYYSQIVNDFQKGDIAEGYSVSREKKESFPLTVTSAQKNPTAFYLCASSIEAGLYEQYFGPGTRLTVT.

On this clone: A read error may produce the germline difference seen at one junction end. This chain links TRBV5-1 with TRBJ2-4, with 7 bases that match TRBD1. This CDR3 spans 14 amino acids. The germline V gene encodes CDR1 SGHRS and CDR2 YFSETQ. CDR3 sequence (DNA): TGCGCCAGCAGGATAGGACAGGAAGCAAACAGTCAGTACTTC. Its protein is CASRIGQEANSQYF.

In DNA, the CDR3 is TGTGCCAACAGAGGACAGGGAGCCCACGAGCAGTACTTC. Amino acids: CANRGQGAHEQYF. The chain couples TRBV6-1 to TRBJ2-7, with TRBD1 matching 8 bases. Germline V gives CDR1 MNHNS, CDR2 SASEGT. The V segment lost 10 bases and the J segment 5 bases; nucleotides outside the gene matches: 10. This CDR3 has 13 residues.

In the case of this clone: Compared with germline, one end of the junction differs, possibly owing to a read error. The rearrangement uses TRBV30 and TRBJ2-6, with D possibly matching TRBD2 (6 bases). The CDR3 contains 13 residues. CDR1 is GTSNPN, CDR2 SVGIG, per germline (reference sequence). The DNA for the CDR3 is TGTGCCTGGAGTGTCGGGGGTGCCAACGGCCTGACTTTC. Amino acids: CAWSVGGANGLTF.

This clone was recorded once. The V call is TRBV4-1, the J call TRBJ2-1, with 10 positions matching TRBD2. V was pared by 0 bases and J by 5 bases, with 7 bases of the junction left unmatched. The CDR3 loop spans 17 amino acids. Germline assignment: CDR1 MGHRA and CDR2 YSYEKL. This CDR3 is CASSQDQASGRNNEQFF. The CDR3 DNA reads TGCGCCAGCAGCCAAGATCAGGCTAGCGGGAGAAACAATGAGCAGTTCTTC.

This sequence joins TRBV5-1 and TRBJ1-3, with D uncertain. CDR1 and CDR2 from the germline V gene are SGHRS and YFSETQ. CDR3 length: 15 residues. The V and J ends lost 3 bases and 0 bases respectively, with 10 bases between them. The CDR3: CASSSRADSGNTIYF. CDR3 coding DNA: TGCGCCAGCAGCTCCCGCGCGGACTCTGGAAACACCATATATTTT.

The sample holds a few counts of this clone. The chain carries TRBV20-1 and TRBJ1-2, with D unclear. CDR3 length: 11 amino acids. Germline loops: CDR1 DFQATT, CDR2 SNEGSKA (reference sequence). V gave up 6 bases and J gave up 9 bases, with 14 bases separating them. The CDR3 loop reads CSALLRDSYTF. The CDR3 DNA reads TGCAGTGCCCTTTTGCGTGACAGCTACACCTTC.

The V gene is TRBV5-1, the J gene TRBJ1-1; 8 bases line up with TRBD1. The CDR3 runs 15 residues. J lost 8 bases, V lost 2 bases, and 11 bases had no gene match. The germline V gene encodes CDR1 SGHRS and CDR2 YFSETQ. The CDR3 nucleotides read TGCGCCAGCAGCTTAACCAAGGACAGGGCGGGAGAAGCTTTCTTT. This gives the protein CASSLTKDRAGEAFF.

The V call is TRBV11-3, the J call TRBJ1-1, with 7 bases aligning to TRBD1. The J segment lost 8 bases and the V segment lost 1 base, leaving 7 bases of the junction unmatched. The V gene's germline CDR1 is SGHNT and CDR2 YENEEA. The CDR3 contains 14 residues. For the CDR3, the DNA is TGTGCCAGCAGCTTAGTGCCCGACAGGGAAGAAGCTTTCTTT. The encoded protein is CASSLVPDREEAFF.